This T cell receptor beta chain was sequenced in a study of T cells in narcolepsy. Study-wide results and limits: Autoreactive clonotypes reportedly recurred in blood of same and different patients, not controls.

Remarks on this clone: Its antigen is currently unknown.

Repertoires were generated with immunoSEQ multiplex PCR, while TCRdb's copy carries only in-frame clones and drops some. This sample has around 15,000 clones, with 85% found just once. Germline V gene sequence: CDR1 MNHEY, CDR2 SVGAGI. CDR3 length: 13 amino acids. V lost 11 bases, J lost 0 bases, and 14 bases lay in between. The rearrangement links TRBV6-5 to TRBJ2-7; D may be TRBD1 or TRBD2 (5 bases each). The TCR originated in a human donor in good health. The source material was memory (CD45RA-) CD4+ T cells from blood. CDR3 in DNA: TGTGCCGCCAGGGAGACCCACTCCTACGAGCAGTACTTC. This encodes CAARETHSYEQYF.